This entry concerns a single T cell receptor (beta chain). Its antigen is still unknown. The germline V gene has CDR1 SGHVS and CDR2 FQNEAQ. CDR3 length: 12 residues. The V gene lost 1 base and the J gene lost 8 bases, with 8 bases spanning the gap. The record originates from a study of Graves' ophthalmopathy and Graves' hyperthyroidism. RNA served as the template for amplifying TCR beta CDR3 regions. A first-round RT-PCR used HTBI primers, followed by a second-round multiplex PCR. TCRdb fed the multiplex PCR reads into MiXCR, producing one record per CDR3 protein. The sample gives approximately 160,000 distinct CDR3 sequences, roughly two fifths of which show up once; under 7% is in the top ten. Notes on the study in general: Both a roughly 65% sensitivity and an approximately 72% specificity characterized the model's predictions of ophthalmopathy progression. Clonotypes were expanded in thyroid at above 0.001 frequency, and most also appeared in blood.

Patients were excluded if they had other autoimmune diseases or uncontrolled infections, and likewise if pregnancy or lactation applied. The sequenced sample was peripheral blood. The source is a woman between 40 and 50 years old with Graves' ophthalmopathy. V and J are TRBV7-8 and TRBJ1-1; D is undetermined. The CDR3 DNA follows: TGTGCCAGCAGCTTAGGGGGTGCCGAAGCTTTCTTT. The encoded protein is CASSLGGAEAFF. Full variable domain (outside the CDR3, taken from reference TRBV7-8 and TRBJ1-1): GAGVSQSPRYKVAKRGQDVALRCDPISGHVSLFWYQQALGQGPEFLTYFQNEAQLDKSGLPSDRFFAERPEGSVSTLKIQRTQQEDSAVYLCASSLGGAEAFFGQGTRLTVV.